This T cell receptor (beta chain) originates from a study of T cells in Graves' hyperthyroidism and ophthalmopathy. The germline CDR1 and CDR2 sequences are SGDLS and YYNGEE. V was clipped by 4 bases and J by 1 base, with 14 bases between them. CDR3 length: 15 residues. Amplification of TCR beta CDR3 regions used RNA as the template. With the HTBI primer set, the TCR CDR3 went through a first round of RT-PCR. TCRdb itself ran the multiplex PCR reads through MiXCR, one entry per CDR3 protein. This table holds hundreds of thousands of distinct CDR3 sequences, around 16% found once. The genes are TRBV9 and TRBJ2-5, with a possible D match to TRBD1 (6 bases). The sequenced sample was blood. This sequence was found in a man aged 40-49 years with Graves' hyperthyroidism. CDR3 coding DNA: TGTGCCAGCAGCCCACTTACAGGGTTCCAAGAGACCCAGTACTTC. This codes for CASSPLTGFQETQYF. The full variable domain, completed using reference TRBV9 and TRBJ2-5, is DSGVTQTPKHLITATGQRVTLRCSPRSGDLSVYWYQQSLDQGLQFLIQYYNGEERAKGNILERFSAQQFPDLHSELNLSSLELGDSALYFCASSPLTGFQETQYFGPGTRLLVL.